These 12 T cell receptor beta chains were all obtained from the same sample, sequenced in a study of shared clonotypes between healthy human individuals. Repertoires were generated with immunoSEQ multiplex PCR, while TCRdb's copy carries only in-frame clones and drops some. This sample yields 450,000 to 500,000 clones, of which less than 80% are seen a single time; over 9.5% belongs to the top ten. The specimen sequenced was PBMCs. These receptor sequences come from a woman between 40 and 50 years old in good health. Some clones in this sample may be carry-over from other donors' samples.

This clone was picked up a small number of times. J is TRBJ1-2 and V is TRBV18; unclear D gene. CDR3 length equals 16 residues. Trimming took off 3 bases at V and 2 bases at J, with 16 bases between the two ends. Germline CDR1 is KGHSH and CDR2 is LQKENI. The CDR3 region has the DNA TGTGCCAGCTCACCGGACGCACCGCCCATCAACTATGGCTACACCTTC. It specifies CASSPDAPPINYGYTF.

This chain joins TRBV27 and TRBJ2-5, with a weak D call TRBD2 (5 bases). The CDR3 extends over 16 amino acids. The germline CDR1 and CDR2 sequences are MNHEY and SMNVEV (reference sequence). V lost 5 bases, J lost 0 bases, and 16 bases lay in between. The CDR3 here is CASSQNGNSYQETQYF. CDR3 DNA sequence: TGTGCCAGCAGTCAAAACGGGAATTCGTACCAAGAGACCCAGTACTTC.

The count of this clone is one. CDR3 DNA sequence: TGTGCCATCAGCGAAAGGGGGAATGAGCAGTTCTTC. Translating gives CAISERGNEQFF. V gene TRBV10-3 combines with J gene TRBJ2-1; possible D gene TRBD1, 6 bases. V lost 6 bases to trimming and J lost 7 bases, with 10 bases between them. The CDR3 has 12 residues. CDR1 is ENHRY and CDR2 is SYGVKD in the germline V gene.

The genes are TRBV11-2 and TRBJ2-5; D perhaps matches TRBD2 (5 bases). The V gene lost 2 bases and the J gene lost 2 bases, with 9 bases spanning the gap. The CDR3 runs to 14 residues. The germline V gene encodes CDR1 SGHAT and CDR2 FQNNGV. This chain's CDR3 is CASSLSGGQETQYF. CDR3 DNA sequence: TGTGCCAGCAGCTTATCCGGCGGGCAAGAGACCCAGTACTTC.

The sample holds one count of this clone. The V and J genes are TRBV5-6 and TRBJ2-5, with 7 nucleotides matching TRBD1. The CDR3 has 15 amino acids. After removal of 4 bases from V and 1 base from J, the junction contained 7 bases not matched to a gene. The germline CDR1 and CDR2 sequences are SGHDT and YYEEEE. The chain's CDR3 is CASSPLGTVQETQYF. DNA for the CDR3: TGTGCCAGCAGCCCCTTGGGGACAGTCCAAGAGACCCAGTACTTC.

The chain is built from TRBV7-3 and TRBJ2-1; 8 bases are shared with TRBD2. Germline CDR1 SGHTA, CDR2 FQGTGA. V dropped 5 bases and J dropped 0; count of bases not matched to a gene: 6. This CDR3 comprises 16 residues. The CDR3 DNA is TGTGCCAGCAGCCCACGGGCGGGAGGCTCCTACAATGAGCAGTTCTTC. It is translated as CASSPRAGGSYNEQFF.

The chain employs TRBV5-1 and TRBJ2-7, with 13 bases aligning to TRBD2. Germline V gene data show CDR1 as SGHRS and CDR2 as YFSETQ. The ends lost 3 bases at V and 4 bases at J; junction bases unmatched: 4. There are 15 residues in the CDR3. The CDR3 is CASSSALAGGYEQYF. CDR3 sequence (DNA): TGCGCCAGCAGCTCCGCACTAGCGGGAGGGTACGAGCAGTACTTC.

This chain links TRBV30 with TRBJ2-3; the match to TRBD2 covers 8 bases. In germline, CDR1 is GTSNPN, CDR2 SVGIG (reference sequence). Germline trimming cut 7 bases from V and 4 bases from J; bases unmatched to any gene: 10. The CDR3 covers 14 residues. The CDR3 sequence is CASTQRESPDTQYF. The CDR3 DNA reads TGTGCCTCAACTCAGCGGGAGTCGCCAGATACGCAGTATTTT.

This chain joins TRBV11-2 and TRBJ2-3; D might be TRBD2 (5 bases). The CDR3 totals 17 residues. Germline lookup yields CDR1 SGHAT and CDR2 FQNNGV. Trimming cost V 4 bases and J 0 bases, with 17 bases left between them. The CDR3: CASSSAWAGTSTDTQYF. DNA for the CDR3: TGTGCCAGCAGCTCCGCTTGGGCGGGTACTAGCACAGATACGCAGTATTTT.

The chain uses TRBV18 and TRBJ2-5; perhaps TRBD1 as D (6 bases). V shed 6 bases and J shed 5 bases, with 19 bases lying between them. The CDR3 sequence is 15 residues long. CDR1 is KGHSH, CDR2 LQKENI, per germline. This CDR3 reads CASSRSDRVEETQYF. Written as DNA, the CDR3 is TGTGCCAGCTCCCGTTCGGACAGAGTTGAGGAGACCCAGTACTTC. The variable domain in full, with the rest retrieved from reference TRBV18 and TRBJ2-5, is NAGVMQNPRHLVRRRGQEARLRCSPMKGHSHVYWYRQLPEEGLKFMVYLQKENIIDESGMPKERFSAEFPKEGPSILRIQQVVRGDSAAYFCASSRSDRVEETQYFGPGTRLLVL.

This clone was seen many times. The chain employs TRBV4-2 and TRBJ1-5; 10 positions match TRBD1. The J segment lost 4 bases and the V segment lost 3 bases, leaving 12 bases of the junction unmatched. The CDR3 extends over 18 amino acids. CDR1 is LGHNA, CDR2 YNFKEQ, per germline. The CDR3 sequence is CASSQTGGAGARNQPQHF. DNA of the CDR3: TGTGCCAGCAGCCAGACAGGGGGCGCGGGGGCTCGGAATCAGCCCCAGCATTTT.

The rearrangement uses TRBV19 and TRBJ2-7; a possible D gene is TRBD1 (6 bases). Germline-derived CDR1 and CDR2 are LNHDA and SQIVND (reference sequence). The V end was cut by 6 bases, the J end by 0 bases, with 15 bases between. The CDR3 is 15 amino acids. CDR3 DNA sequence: TGTGCCAGTAGGAGACAGGCCTCTTCCTCCTACGAGCAGTACTTC. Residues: CASRRQASSSYEQYF. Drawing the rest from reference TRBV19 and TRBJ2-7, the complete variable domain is DGGITQSPKYLFRKEGQNVTLSCEQNLNHDAMYWYRQDPGQGLRLIYYSQIVNDFQKGDIAEGYSVSREKKESFPLTVTSAQKNPTAFYLCASRRQASSSYEQYFGPGTRLTVT.